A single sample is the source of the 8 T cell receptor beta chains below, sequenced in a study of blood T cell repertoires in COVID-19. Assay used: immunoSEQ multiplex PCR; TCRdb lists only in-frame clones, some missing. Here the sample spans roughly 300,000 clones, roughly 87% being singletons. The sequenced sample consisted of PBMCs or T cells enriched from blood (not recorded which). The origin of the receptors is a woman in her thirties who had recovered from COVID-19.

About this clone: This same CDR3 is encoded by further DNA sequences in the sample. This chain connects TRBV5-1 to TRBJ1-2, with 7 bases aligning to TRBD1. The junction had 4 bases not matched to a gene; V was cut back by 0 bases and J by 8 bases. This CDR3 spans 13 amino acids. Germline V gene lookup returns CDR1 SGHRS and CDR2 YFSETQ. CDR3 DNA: TGCGCCAGCAGCTTGGGGACAGGAGGAGGCTACACCTTC. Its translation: CASSLGTGGGYTF.

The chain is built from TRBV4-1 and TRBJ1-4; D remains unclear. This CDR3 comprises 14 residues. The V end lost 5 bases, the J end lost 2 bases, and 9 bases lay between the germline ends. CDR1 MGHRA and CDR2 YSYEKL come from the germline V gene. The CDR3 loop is CASSTVSTNEKLFF. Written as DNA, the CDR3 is TGCGCCAGCAGCACAGTTTCCACTAATGAAAAACTGTTTTTT.

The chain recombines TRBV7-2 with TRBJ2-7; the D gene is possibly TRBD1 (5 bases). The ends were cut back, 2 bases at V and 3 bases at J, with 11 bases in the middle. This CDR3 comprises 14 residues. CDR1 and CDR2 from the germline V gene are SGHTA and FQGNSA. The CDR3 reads CASSLFQGGYEQYF. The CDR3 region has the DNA TGTGCCAGCAGCTTATTTCAGGGTGGCTACGAGCAGTACTTC.

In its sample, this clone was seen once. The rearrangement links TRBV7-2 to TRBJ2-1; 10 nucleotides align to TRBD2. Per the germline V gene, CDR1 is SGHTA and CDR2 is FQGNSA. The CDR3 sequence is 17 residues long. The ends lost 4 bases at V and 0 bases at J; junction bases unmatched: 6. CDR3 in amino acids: CASSSGAGGSSYNEQFF. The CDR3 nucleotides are TGTGCCAGCAGCTCTGGAGCGGGGGGGAGCTCCTACAATGAGCAGTTCTTC.

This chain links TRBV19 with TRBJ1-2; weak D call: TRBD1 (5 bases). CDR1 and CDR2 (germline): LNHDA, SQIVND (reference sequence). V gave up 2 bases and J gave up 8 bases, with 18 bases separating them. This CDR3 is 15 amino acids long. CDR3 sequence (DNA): TGTGCCAGTAGTATACGGGGAGGGGCGCGTGGCGGCTACACCTTC. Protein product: CASSIRGGARGGYTF.

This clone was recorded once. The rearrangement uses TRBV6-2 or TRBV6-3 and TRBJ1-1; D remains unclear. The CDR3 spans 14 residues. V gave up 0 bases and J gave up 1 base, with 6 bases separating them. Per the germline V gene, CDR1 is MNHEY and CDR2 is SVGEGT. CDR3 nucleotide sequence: TGTGCCAGCAGTTACTCTCCAGGGAACACTGAAGCTTTCTTT. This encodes CASSYSPGNTEAFF.

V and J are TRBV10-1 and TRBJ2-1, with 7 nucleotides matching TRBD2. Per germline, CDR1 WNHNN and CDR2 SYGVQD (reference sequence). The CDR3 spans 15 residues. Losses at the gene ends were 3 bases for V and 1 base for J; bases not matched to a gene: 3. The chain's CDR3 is CASSEGGGSYNEQFF. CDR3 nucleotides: TGCGCCAGCAGTGAAGGCGGGGGTTCCTACAATGAGCAGTTCTTC.

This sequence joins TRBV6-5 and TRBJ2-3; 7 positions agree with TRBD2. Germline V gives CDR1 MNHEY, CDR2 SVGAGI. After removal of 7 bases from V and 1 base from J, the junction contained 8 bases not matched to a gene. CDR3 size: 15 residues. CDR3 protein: CASTSSGAGTDTQYF. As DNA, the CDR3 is TGTGCCAGCACCTCGAGCGGGGCGGGCACAGATACGCAGTATTTT.